This T cell receptor (beta chain) was identified during a study of T-cell memory formation after mild COVID-19. This clonotype was recorded a few times. What it recognizes is unknown. A single record per CDR3 protein comes from TCRdb applying MiXCR to the 5' RACE reads. The sample includes roughly 130,000 distinct CDR3 sequences, more than 15% of them seen just once. Overall study findings and caveats: Memory sampled before infection contained some responding clones, suggesting cross-reactive memory joined. Shrinking CD4+ clones were chiefly CM and EM; CD8+ ones were chiefly EMRA.

The sequenced sample was PBMCs or a T cell subset sorted from them (not recorded which). The TCR sequence derives from an adult woman who had mild COVID-19 (a few samples of this study predate the infection). Cell type and time point are not known.

CDR3 sequence reads: CASSLIPLNENIQYF. In nucleotides, the CDR3 is TGCGCCAGCAGCCTCATACCCTTGAATGAAAACATTCAGTACTTC. This rearrangement joins TRBV5-1 to TRBJ2-4; D gene unclear. Looked up from germline, CDR1 is SGHRS and CDR2 is YFSETQ. The V end was cut by 4 bases, the J end by 5 bases, with 16 bases between. This CDR3 region has 15 residues.